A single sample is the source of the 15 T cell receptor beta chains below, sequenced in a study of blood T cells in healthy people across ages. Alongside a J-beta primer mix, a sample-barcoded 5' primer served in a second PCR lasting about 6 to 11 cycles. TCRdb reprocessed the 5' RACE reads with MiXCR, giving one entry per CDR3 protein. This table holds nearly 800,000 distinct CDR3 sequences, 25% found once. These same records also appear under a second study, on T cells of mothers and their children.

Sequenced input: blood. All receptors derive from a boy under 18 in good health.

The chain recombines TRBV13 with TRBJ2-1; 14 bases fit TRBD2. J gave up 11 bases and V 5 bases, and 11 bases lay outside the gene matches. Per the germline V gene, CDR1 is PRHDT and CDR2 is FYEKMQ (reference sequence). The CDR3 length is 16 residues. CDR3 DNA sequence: TGTGCCAGCAGCCATGGGACTAGCGGGGGCGACGCCCAGCAGTTCTTC. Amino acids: CASSHGTSGGDAQQFF. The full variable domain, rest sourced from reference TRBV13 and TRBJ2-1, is AAGVIQSPRHLIKEKRETATLKCYPIPRHDTVYWYQQGPGQDPQFLISFYEKMQSDKGSIPDRFSAQQFSDYHSELNMSSLELGDSALYFCASSHGTSGGDAQQFFGPGTRLTVL.

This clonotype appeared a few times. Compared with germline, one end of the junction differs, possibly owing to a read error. The chain's CDR3 is CASSQDWLAGGGTQHF. In nucleotides, the CDR3 is TGCGCCAGCAGCCAAGATTGGCTAGCGGGAGGAGGGACCCAGCACTTC. This sequence joins TRBV4-3 and TRBJ2-5, with TRBD2 identical over 11 bases. Germline V gene sequence: CDR1 LGHNA, CDR2 YSLEER. The CDR3 sequence is 16 residues long.

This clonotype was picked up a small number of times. The CDR3 spells CSVEQPGGWETQYF. DNA of the CDR3: TGCAGCGTTGAACAGCCGGGGGGCTGGGAGACCCAGTACTTC. The chain uses TRBV29-1 and TRBJ2-5; a possible D gene is TRBD2 (7 bases). The CDR3 contains 14 residues. Germline V gene data show CDR1 as SQVTM and CDR2 as ANQGSEA. The V and J ends lost 2 bases and 5 bases respectively, with 15 bases between them.

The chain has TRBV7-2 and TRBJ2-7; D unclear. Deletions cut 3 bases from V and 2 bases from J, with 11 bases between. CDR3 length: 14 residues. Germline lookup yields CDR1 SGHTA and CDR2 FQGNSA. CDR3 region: CASSFTPGPYEQYF. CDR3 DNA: TGTGCCAGCAGCTTTACCCCCGGACCCTACGAGCAGTACTTC.

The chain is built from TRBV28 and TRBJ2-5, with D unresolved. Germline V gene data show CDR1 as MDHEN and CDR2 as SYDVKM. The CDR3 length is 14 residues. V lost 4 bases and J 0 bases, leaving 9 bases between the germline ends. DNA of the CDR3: TGTGCCAGCAGTTACTCGCAGAACCAAGAGACCCAGTACTTC. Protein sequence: CASSYSQNQETQYF.

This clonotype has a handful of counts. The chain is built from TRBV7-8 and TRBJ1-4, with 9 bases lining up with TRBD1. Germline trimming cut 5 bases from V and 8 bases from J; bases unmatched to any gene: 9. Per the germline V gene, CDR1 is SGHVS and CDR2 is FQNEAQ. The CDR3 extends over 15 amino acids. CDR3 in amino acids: CASSGQGSVKEKLFF. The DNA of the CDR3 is TGTGCCAGCAGCGGACAGGGGTCCGTCAAAGAAAAACTGTTTTTT.

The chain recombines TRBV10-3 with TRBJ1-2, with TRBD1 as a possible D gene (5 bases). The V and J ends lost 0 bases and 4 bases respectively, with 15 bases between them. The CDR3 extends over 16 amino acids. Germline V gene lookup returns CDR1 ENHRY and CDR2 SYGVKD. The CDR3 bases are TGTGCCATCAGTGAGTCGACTCGGGACGGGTTCTATGGCTACACCTTC. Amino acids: CAISESTRDGFYGYTF.

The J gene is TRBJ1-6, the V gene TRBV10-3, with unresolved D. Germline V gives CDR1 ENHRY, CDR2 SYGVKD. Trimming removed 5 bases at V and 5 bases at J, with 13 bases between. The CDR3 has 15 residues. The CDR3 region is CAISLTAPDNSPLHF. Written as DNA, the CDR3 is TGTGCCATCAGTCTTACGGCACCGGATAATTCACCCCTCCACTTT.

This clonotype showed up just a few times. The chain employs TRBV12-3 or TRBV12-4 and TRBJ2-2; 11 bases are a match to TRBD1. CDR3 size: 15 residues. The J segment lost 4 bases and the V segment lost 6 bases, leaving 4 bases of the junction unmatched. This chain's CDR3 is CASSRTGGGTGELFF. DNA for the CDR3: TGTGCCAGCAGCCGGACAGGGGGCGGCACCGGGGAGCTGTTTTTT.

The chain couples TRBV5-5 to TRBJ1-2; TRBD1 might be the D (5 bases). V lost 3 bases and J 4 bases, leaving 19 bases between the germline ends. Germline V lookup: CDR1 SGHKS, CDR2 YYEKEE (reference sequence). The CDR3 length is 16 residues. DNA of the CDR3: TGTGCCAGCAGCTGGGGGGTCCTCGGAACCAGCTATGGCTACACCTTC. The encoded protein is CASSWGVLGTSYGYTF.

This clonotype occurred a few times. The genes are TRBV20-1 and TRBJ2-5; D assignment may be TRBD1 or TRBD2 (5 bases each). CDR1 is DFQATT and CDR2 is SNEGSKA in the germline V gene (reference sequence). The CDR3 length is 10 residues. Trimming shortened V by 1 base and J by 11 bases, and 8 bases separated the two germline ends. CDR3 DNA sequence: TGCAGTGCTAGAGTGGGGGAGCAGTACTTC. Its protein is CSARVGEQYF.

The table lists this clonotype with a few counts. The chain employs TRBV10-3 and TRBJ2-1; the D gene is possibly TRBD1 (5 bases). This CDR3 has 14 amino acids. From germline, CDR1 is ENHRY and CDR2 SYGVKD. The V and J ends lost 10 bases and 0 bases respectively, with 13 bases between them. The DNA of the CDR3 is TGTGCCACGACAGAGGTAGGCTCCTACAATGAGCAGTTCTTC. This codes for CATTEVGSYNEQFF.

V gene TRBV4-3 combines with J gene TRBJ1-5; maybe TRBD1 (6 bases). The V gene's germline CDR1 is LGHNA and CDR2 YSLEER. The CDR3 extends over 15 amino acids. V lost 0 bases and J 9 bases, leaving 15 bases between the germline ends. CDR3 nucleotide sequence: TGCGCCAGCAGCCAAGATCAGGGGTCGGGCCTGCCCCAGCATTTT. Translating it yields CASSQDQGSGLPQHF.

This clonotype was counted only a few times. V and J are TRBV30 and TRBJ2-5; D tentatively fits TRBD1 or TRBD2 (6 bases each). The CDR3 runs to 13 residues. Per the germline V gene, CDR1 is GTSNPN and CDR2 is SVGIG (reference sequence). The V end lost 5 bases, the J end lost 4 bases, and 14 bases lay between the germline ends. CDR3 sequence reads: CAWCLGGIETQYF. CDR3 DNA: TGTGCCTGGTGCCTGGGGGGCATAGAGACCCAGTACTTC.

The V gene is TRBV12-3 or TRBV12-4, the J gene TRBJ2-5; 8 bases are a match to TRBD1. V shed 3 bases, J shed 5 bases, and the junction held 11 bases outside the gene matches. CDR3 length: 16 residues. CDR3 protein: CASSLAGTGNGETQYF. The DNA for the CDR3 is TGTGCCAGCAGTTTGGCCGGGACAGGTAACGGGGAGACCCAGTACTTC.